The source of this T cell receptor (beta chain) is a study of OX40 agonist ivuxolimab in advanced cancers. For the study at large: The study treated patients with ivuxolimab, an agonistic anti-OX40 (CD134) antibody. Ivuxolimab was administered intravenously to patients at 0.01 to 10 mg/kg every 2 weeks. The dose-escalation group included hepatocellular carcinoma, melanoma, renal cell carcinoma and head and neck cancer.

Overall study findings and caveats: Mean expanded clone counts were higher in CD8+ than CD4+ T cells.

The germline CDR1 and CDR2 sequences are LGHNT and FRNRAP. The junction had 7 bases not matched to a gene; V was cut back by 2 bases and J by 4 bases. The CDR3 is made up of 16 amino acids. About this clone: No antigen is known for it.

This table comes from immunoSEQ multiplex PCR, and its TCRdb copy is limited to in-frame clones, with some not included. The sample includes tens of thousands of clones, roughly 90% of them seen just once. This material consisted of CD4+ or CD8+ T cells sorted from blood, taken in a trial of the OX40 agonist ivuxolimab. The chain combines TRBV12-5 with TRBJ2-5; 10 bases are shared with TRBD1. This clonotype was sampled from an adult with an advanced solid tumor such as melanoma, head and neck, liver or kidney cancer. The CDR3 bases are TGTGCTAGTGGTTTGACATCTGGACAGGGGGGAGAGACCCAGTACTTC. Its protein product is CASGLTSGQGGETQYF.